The 19 T cell receptor beta chains in this list originate from one sample, sequenced in a study of CD8+CD57+ T cells in acquired aplastic anemia. The study profiled TCR beta VDJ and CDR3 using genomic DNA as template. TCRdb fed the reads into MiXCR, producing one record per CDR3 protein. The data show hundreds of thousands of distinct CDR3 sequences, approximately 80% seen once. Previously, flow cytometry had revealed CD8+CD57+ cell expansion in the patients chosen for sequencing. The specimen was sorted CD4+, CD8+, or CD8+CD57+ T cells (not recorded which) from PBMCs. All receptors derive from a human donor with aplastic anemia.

The rearrangement links TRBV5-1 to TRBJ2-1, with D possibly matching TRBD1 (5 bases). Looked up from germline, CDR1 is SGHRS and CDR2 is YFSETQ. CDR3 size: 13 residues. V lost 5 bases and J lost 12, with 18 bases in between. The CDR3 region is CASSDGANHVQFF. In nucleotides, the CDR3 is TGCGCCAGCAGTGATGGGGCGAACCATGTGCAGTTCTTC.

This clonotype was detected only a few times. This sequence joins TRBV14 and TRBJ1-2, with a weak D call TRBD1 (6 bases). Germline V gene sequence: CDR1 SGHDN, CDR2 FVKESK. The CDR3 is made up of 13 amino acids. V was cut by 7 bases and J by 7 bases, with 16 bases left in between. In DNA, the CDR3 is TGTGCCAGCACTGCGGGGGCGAGAGGTGGCTACACCTTC. Protein sequence: CASTAGARGGYTF.

This clonotype was seen a few times. The chain uses TRBV7-9 and TRBJ2-7; D not resolved. Trimming took off 2 bases at V and 5 bases at J, with 4 bases between the two ends. Germline CDR1 reads SEHNR; CDR2 reads FQNEAQ (reference sequence). The CDR3 loop spans 11 amino acids. DNA of the CDR3: TGTGCCAGCAGCTTAAGAAACGAGCAGTACTTC. Protein sequence: CASSLRNEQYF. Full variable domain (missing parts from reference TRBV7-9 and TRBJ2-7): DTGVSQNPRHKITKRGQNVTFRCDPISEHNRLYWYRQTLGQGPEFLTYFQNEAQLEKSRLLSDRFSAERPKGSFSTLEIQRTEQGDSAMYLCASSLRNEQYFGPGTRLTVT.

This chain connects TRBV19 to TRBJ2-5; D is ambiguous. Trimming cost V 3 bases and J 7 bases, with 12 bases left between them. CDR1 is LNHDA, CDR2 SQIVND, per germline (reference sequence). The CDR3 loop spans 13 amino acids. The CDR3 DNA is TGTGCCAGTAGTATCGTTACCCGGCGGACCCAGTACTTC. Translating it yields CASSIVTRRTQYF. Full variable domain (rest looked up from reference TRBV19 and TRBJ2-5): DGGITQSPKYLFRKEGQNVTLSCEQNLNHDAMYWYRQDPGQGLRLIYYSQIVNDFQKGDIAEGYSVSREKKESFPLTVTSAQKNPTAFYLCASSIVTRRTQYFGPGTRLLVL.

A remark on this clonotype: The CDR3 ends on some other residue instead of the conserved phenylalanine or tryptophan, so this is likely a read error. The DNA is omitted, as the CDR3 cannot be located on it reliably, and the CDR3 follows TCRdb's listing. The rearrangement links TRBV2 to TRBJ1-6; the table's D call TRBD1 went unverified against the DNA. The CDR3 spans 16 residues, counting both ends. Germline-derived CDR1 and CDR2 are SNHLY and FYNNEI. CDR3 in amino acids: CASGDGGTDTKYFRPG.

The chain carries TRBV7-2 and TRBJ2-7, with D maybe TRBD2 (5 bases). The V gene's germline CDR1 is SGHTA and CDR2 FQGNSA. The CDR3 length is 15 residues. CDR3 loop: CASSLAGETDTQHYV. Written as DNA, the CDR3 is TGTGCCAGCAGCTTAGCGGGAGAGACCGATACGCAGCATTACGTC.

As for this clonotype: At one end, the junction sequence differs from germline, possibly due to a read error. This chain uses TRBV7-8 with TRBJ1-6; D is possibly TRBD1 (5 bases). Germline V gives CDR1 SGHVS, CDR2 FQNEAQ. The CDR3 has 15 residues. The chain's CDR3 is CASTTQGLANSPLHF. The CDR3 coding sequence is TGTGCCAGCACCACGCAGGGTTTGGCTAATTCGCCCCTCCACTTT.

In this sample, this clonotype turned up a few times. The V call is TRBV9, the J call TRBJ1-2; 7 bases are a match to TRBD1. CDR3 length: 15 residues. V was pared by 4 bases and J by 12 bases, with 18 bases of the junction left unmatched. From germline, CDR1 is SGDLS and CDR2 YYNGEE. This CDR3 reads CASSLGGDSRNQHTF. The CDR3 region has the DNA TGTGCCAGCAGCTTAGGGGGGGACAGCCGCAATCAGCACACCTTC.

This sequence joins TRBV11-3 and TRBJ1-6, with D tentatively TRBD1 (5 bases). Trimming pared 3 bases from V and 9 bases from J, leaving 12 bases between. Germline V gives CDR1 SGHNT, CDR2 YENEEA. The CDR3 is made up of 14 amino acids. CDR3 sequence: CASSLGLAVSPLHF. The CDR3 DNA follows: TGTGCCAGCAGCTTGGGACTAGCGGTTTCACCCCTCCACTTT.

This clonotype was counted a few times. The V and J genes are TRBV7-9 and TRBJ2-7; TRBD1 matches at 7 bases. The V segment lost 5 bases and the J segment 4 bases; nucleotides outside the gene matches: 5. The CDR3 consists of 13 residues. Germline assignment: CDR1 SEHNR and CDR2 FQNEAQ (reference sequence). Written as DNA, the CDR3 is TGTGCCAGCAGCGCAGGGGGACGATACGAGCAGTACTTC. Its translation: CASSAGGRYEQYF.

The chain employs TRBV12-3 or TRBV12-4 and TRBJ1-6, with no clear D. Trimming stripped 3 bases from V and 6 bases from J, with 18 bases between. The CDR3 loop spans 17 amino acids. The CDR3 DNA follows: TGTGCCAGCAGTTTTTGGGTACAGTACCTTCGTAATTCACCCCTCCACTTT. Amino acids: CASSFWVQYLRNSPLHF.

As regards this clonotype: At one boundary the junction diverges from the germline segment, which might be a read error. The chain carries TRBV7-8 and TRBJ2-3; D is undetermined. Germline loops: CDR1 SGHVS, CDR2 FQNEAQ. This CDR3 spans 13 amino acids. DNA of the CDR3: TGTGCCAGCAGCGTAGGGTCAGAAAAGCCGTATTTTTTT. As protein: CASSVGSEKPYFF. The full variable domain, rest sourced from reference TRBV7-8 and TRBJ2-3, is GAGVSQSPRYKVAKRGQDVALRCDPISGHVSLFWYQQALGQGPEFLTYFQNEAQLDKSGLPSDRFFAERPEGSVSTLKIQRTQQEDSAVYLCASSVGSEKPYFFGPGTRLTVL.

The chain combines TRBV11-2 with TRBJ2-3, with D maybe TRBD2 (7 bases). This CDR3 comprises 15 residues. Germline-derived CDR1 and CDR2 are SGHAT and FQNNGV. V lost 6 bases, J lost 1 base, and 14 bases lay in between. CDR3 DNA sequence: TGTGCCAGCAGGCGGGGGCAGGTGGGCACAGATACGCAGTATTTT. Its translation is CASRRGQVGTDTQYF.

The chain recombines TRBV24-1 with TRBJ2-1; 11 nucleotides align to TRBD2. V trimming: 1 base; J trimming: 3 bases; junction bases outside the gene matches: 1. CDR3 length equals 16 residues. CDR1 and CDR2 (germline): KGHDR, SFDVKD. This CDR3 reads CATSDFGTSGYNEQFF. DNA of the CDR3: TGTGCCACCAGTGATTTCGGGACTAGCGGCTACAATGAGCAGTTCTTC.

The table lists this clonotype with a few counts. The chain recombines TRBV2 with TRBJ1-1; D is unclear. Germline values: CDR1 SNHLY, CDR2 FYNNEI. This CDR3 comprises 11 residues. V was shortened by 3 bases and J by 8 bases, with 7 bases between the two germline ends. CDR3 nucleotide sequence: TGTGCCAGCAGTGACACACAAGAAGCTTTCTTT. It specifies CASSDTQEAFF.

With regard to this clonotype: One junction end does not reproduce the germline sequence, and a read error may be involved. The rearrangement links TRBV7-8 to TRBJ1-6, with no clear D. Germline CDR1 and CDR2: SGHVS and FQNEAQ. The CDR3 has 14 amino acids. The CDR3 nucleotides are TGTGCCAGCAGCTTAGGCGGAGGTAGCTCCGCTGAAGCTTTT. Translating gives CASSLGGGSSAEAF.

V and J are TRBV7-6 and TRBJ2-5; TRBD1 might be the D (7 bases). Germline CDR1 and CDR2: SGHVS and FNYEAQ. The V end was cut by 11 bases, the J end by 11 bases, with 21 bases between. This CDR3 contains 12 residues. The CDR3 reads CAVLGGPDRQYF. CDR3 sequence (DNA): TGTGCCGTTCTTGGGGGGCCGGACAGGCAGTACTTC.

The rearrangement links TRBV2 to TRBJ2-2, with D possibly being TRBD2 (7 bases). This CDR3 is built from 15 residues. V lost 4 bases and J 7 bases, leaving 16 bases between the germline ends. In germline, CDR1 is SNHLY, CDR2 FYNNEI. The CDR3 DNA reads TGTGCCAGCAGTGCGGAGGGGGGAGGGCACGGGGAGCTGTTTTTT. This codes for CASSAEGGGHGELFF.

Details on this clonotype: It is unclear where the CDR3 begins or ends on the DNA, so no DNA is shown, and the CDR3 is as TCRdb lists it. The V and J genes are TRBV9 and TRBJ2-7; the table's D call of TRBD1 was not tested on the DNA. Counting both end residues, the CDR3 totals 15 amino acids. Germline V CDR1 and CDR2: SGDLS, YYNGEE. CDR3 amino acids: CASSVGSGTQDFEYF.